This T cell receptor beta chain was recovered during a study of cytomegalovirus exposure and HLA in healthy donors. The CDR3 is 13 amino acids. From germline, CDR1 is MDHEN and CDR2 SYDVKM. V lost 8 bases, J lost 7 bases, and 14 bases lay in between. Study results and caveats: In vitro confirmation showed three CMV-associated chains to be CMV antigen specific.

Of note for this clone: Its antigen is unidentified.

Assay: immunoSEQ multiplex PCR; the TCRdb copy retains only in-frame clones and omits some. This table has about 160,000 clones, about four fifths appearing once. This chain joins TRBV28 and TRBJ1-4, with no clear D. The sample consisted of PBMCs. The TCR sequence derives from a man aged 25-40 years in good health and CMV-seropositive. CDR3 bases: TGTGCCAGCTCCGTACGTCAGGCTGAAAAACTGTTTTTT. Its protein is CASSVRQAEKLFF.